This is a list of T cell receptor beta chains from one sample in a study of shared clonotypes between healthy human individuals. TCRdb's table, derived via immunoSEQ multiplex PCR, lists solely in-frame clones and lacks some. The profile covers around 1,900,000 clones, with roughly 93% appearing a single time and about 1.7% taken by the ten largest. The source material was naive CD8+ T cells from PBMCs. These receptor sequences come from a young man in good health. Some clones in this sample may be carry-over from other donors' samples. Each CDR3 is given with its conserved first and last residue.

cdr3_length	v_call	cdr3_aa
13	TRBV11-2	CASSGRTYNEQFF
15	TRBV27	CASSLNVRGAYEQYF
15	TRBV10-3	CAISESMTGHQPQHF
15	TRBV7-9	CASSLGGPPFEAQHF
15	TRBV11-2	CASSLGLPPTYEQYF
16	TRBV9	CASSVAGRAANYGYTF
15	TRBV2	CASILAGTGGNGYTF
15	TRBV25-1	CASQTWQDRGTEAFF
17	TRBV28	CASSPPGGAGSYNEQFF
15	TRBV7-8	CASSPAVAGPYEQYF
15	TRBV6-5	CASSYSVRGTGELFF
12	TRBV27	CASKGGSPGYTF
16	TRBV27	CASSLSVGLAYYEQYF
14	TRBV6-6	CASSYSLGFYGYTF
15	TRBV7-9	CASSFPDSSGDGYTF